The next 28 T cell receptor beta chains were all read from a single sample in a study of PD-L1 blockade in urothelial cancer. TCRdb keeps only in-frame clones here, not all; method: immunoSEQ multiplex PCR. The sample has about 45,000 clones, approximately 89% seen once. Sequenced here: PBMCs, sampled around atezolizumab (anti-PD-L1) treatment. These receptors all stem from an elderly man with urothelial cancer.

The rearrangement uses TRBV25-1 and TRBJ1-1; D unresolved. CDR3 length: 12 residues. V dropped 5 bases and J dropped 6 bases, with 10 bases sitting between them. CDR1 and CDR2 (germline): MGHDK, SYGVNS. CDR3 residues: CASSRLGSEAFF. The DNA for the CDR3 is TGTGCCAGCAGTCGTCTAGGATCTGAAGCTTTCTTT.

Written as DNA, the CDR3 is TGTGCCAGCACAGCAGGGGACCACGAGCAGTACTTC. Translating it yields CASTAGDHEQYF. The rearrangement joins TRBV28 to TRBJ2-7; tentatively, D is TRBD1 (6 bases). Germline lookup yields CDR1 MDHEN and CDR2 SYDVKM. The length of the CDR3 is 12 residues. V lost 7 bases and J lost 5, with 12 bases in between.

The CDR3 DNA sequence: TGTGCCAGCAGCTTAGGGCGGAGTTCAGATACGCAGTATTTT. Its translation: CASSLGRSSDTQYF. This chain links TRBV11-3 with TRBJ2-3; D ambiguous. Trimming removed 1 base from V and 4 bases from J, with 9 bases in between. The CDR3 has 14 residues. Germline V gene lookup returns CDR1 SGHNT and CDR2 YENEEA.

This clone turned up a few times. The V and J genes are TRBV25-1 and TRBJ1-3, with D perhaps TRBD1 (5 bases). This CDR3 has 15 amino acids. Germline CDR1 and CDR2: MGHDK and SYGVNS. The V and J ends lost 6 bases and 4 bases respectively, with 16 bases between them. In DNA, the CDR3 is TGTGCCAGCAGAGCGGGACCTGAGGAAGGAAACACCATATATTTT. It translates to CASRAGPEEGNTIYF.

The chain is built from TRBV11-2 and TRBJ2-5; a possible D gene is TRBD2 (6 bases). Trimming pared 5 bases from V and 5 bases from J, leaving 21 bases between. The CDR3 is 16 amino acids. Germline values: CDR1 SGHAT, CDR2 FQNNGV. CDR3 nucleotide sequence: TGTGCCAGCAGCCAGGGACTCGATTCGTTACGGGAGACCCAGTACTTC. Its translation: CASSQGLDSLRETQYF. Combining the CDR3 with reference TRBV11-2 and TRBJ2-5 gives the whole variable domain EAGVAQSPRYKIIEKRQSVAFWCNPISGHATLYWYQQILGQGPKLLIQFQNNGVVDDSQLPKDRFSAERLKGVDSTLKIQPAKLEDSAVYLCASSQGLDSLRETQYFGPGTRLLVL.

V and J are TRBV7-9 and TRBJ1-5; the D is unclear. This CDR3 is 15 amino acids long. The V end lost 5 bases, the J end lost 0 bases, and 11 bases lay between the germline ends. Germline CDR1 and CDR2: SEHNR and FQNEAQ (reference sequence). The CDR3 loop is CASSPSGSSNQPQHF. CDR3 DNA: TGTGCCAGCAGCCCAAGCGGCAGTAGCAATCAGCCCCAGCATTTT.

The CDR3 DNA reads TGTGCCAGCTCACCCACGCGGGGGGGCCTTTACAATGAGCAGTTCTTC. Its protein is CASSPTRGGLYNEQFF. The genes are TRBV18 and TRBJ2-1, with 9 bases aligning to TRBD2. The germline CDR1 and CDR2 sequences are KGHSH and LQKENI. CDR3 length equals 16 residues. V was pared by 3 bases and J by 4 bases, with 7 bases of the junction left unmatched.

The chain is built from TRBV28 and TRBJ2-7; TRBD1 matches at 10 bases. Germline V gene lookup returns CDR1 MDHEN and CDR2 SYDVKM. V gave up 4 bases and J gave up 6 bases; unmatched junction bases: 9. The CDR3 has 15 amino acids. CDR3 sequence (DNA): TGTGCCAGCAGTTATCCGGGACAGGGGTTAGGCGAGCAGTACTTC. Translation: CASSYPGQGLGEQYF.

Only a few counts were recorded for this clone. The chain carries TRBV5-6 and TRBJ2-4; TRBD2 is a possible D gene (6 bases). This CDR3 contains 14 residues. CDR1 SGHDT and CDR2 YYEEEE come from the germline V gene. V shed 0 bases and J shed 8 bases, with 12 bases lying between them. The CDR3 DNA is TGTGCCAGCAGCTTGGGGGGACTGGATGACATTCAGTACTTC. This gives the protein CASSLGGLDDIQYF.

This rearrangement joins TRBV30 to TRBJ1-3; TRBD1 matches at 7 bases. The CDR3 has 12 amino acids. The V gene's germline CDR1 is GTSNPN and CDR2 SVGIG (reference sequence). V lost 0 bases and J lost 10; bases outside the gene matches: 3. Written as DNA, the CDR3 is TGTGCCTGGAGTGTACGGACAGGTACCATATATTTT. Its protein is CAWSVRTGTIYF.

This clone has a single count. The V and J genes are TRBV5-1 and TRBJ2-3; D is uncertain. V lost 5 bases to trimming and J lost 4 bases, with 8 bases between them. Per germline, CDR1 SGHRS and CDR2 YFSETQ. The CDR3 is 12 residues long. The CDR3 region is CASSYYPDTQYF. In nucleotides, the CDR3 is TGCGCCAGCAGTTACTATCCAGATACGCAGTATTTT.

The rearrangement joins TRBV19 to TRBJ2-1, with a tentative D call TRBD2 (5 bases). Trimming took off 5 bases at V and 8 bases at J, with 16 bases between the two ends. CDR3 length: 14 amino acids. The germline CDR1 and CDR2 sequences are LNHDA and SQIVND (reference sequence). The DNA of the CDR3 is TGTGCCAGTAGTTCCTATCAGACTATGGATGAGCAGTTCTTC. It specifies CASSSYQTMDEQFF.

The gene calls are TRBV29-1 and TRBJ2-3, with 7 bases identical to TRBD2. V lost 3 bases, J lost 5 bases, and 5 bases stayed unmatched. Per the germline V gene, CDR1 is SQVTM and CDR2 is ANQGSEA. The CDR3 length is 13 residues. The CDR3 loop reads CSVEELAGDTQYF. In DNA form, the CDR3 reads TGCAGCGTTGAGGAGTTAGCGGGAGATACGCAGTATTTT.

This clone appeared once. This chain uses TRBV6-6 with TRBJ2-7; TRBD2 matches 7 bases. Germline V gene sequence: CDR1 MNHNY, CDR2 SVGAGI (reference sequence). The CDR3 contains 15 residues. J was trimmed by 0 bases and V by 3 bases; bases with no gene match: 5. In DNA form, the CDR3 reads TGTGCCAGCAGTTATGCAGCGGGATCCTCCTACGAGCAGTACTTC. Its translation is CASSYAAGSSYEQYF.

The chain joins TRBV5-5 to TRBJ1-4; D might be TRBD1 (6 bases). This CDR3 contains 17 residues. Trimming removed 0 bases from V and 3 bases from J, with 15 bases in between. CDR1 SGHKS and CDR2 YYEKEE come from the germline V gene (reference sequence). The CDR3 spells CASSLGPGVEANEKLFF. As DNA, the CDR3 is TGTGCCAGCAGCTTGGGTCCAGGGGTCGAAGCTAATGAAAAACTGTTTTTT.

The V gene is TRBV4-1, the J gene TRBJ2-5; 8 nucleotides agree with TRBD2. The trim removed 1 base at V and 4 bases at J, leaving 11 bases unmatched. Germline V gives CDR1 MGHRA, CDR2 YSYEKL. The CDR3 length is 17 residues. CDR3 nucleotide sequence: TGCGCCAGCAGCCAAGTCCGAGCGGGAGTCCCCGTAGAGACCCAGTACTTC. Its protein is CASSQVRAGVPVETQYF.

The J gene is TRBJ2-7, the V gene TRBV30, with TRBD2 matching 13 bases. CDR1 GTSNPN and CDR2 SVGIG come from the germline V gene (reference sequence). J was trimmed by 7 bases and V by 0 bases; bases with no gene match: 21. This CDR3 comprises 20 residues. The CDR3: CAWSVGLLMARGLAGKEQYF. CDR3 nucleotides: TGTGCCTGGAGTGTGGGGTTACTAATGGCAAGGGGACTAGCGGGAAAAGAGCAGTACTTC.

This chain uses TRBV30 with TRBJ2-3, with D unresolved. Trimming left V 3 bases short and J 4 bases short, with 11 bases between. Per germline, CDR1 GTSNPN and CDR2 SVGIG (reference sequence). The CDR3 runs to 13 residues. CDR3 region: CAWSTPRADTQYF. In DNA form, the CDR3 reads TGTGCCTGGAGCACTCCTCGGGCAGATACGCAGTATTTT.

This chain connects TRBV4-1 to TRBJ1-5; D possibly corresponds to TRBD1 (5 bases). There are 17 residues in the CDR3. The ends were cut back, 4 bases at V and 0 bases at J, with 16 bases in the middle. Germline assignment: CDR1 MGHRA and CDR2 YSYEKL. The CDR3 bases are TGCGCCAGCAGCCGAGTACAGGTGTCGGATAGCAATCAGCCCCAGCATTTT. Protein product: CASSRVQVSDSNQPQHF.

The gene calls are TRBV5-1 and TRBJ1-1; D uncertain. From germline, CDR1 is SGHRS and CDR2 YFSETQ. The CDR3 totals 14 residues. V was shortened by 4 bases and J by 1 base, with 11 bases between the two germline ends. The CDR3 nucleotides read TGCGCCAGCAGCGCACAGACAACGAACACTGAAGCTTTCTTT. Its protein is CASSAQTTNTEAFF.

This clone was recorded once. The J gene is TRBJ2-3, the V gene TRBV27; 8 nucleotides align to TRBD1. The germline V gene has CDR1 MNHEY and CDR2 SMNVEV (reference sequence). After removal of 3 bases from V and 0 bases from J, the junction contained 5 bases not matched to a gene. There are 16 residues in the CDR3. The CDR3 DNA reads TGTGCCAGCAGTTTGAGCAGGGGGCTAAGCACAGATACGCAGTATTTT. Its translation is CASSLSRGLSTDTQYF.

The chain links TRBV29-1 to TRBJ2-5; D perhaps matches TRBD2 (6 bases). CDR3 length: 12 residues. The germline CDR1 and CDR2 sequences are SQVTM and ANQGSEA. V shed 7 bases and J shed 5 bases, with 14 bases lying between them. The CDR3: CSGRGGGETQYF. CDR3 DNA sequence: TGCAGCGGGCGCGGTGGAGGGGAGACCCAGTACTTC.

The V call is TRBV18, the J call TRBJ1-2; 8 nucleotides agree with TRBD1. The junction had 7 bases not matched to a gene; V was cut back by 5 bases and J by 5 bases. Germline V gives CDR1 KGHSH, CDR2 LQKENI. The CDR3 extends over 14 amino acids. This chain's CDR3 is CASSYGTGEYGYTF. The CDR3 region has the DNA TGTGCCAGCTCATACGGGACAGGCGAGTATGGCTACACCTTC.

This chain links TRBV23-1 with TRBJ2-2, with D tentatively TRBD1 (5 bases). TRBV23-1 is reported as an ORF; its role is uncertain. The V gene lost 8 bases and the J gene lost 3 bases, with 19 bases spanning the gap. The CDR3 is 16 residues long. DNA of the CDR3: TGCGCCAGCGCTCTTACGATTAGGGGTTACACCGGGGAGCTGTTTTTT. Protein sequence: CASALTIRGYTGELFF.

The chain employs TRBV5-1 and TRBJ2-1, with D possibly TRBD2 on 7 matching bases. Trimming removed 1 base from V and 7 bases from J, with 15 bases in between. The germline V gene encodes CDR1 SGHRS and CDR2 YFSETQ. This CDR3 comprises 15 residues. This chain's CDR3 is CASSLSEGEGNEQFF. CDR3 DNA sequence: TGCGCCAGCAGCTTGAGTGAGGGGGAGGGAAATGAGCAGTTCTTC.

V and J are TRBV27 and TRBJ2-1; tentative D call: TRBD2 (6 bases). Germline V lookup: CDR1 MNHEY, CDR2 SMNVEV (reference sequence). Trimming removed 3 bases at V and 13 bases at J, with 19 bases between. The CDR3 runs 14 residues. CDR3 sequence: CASSLSLGGVPQFF. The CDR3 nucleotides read TGTGCCAGCAGTTTGTCGCTGGGAGGAGTCCCCCAGTTCTTC.

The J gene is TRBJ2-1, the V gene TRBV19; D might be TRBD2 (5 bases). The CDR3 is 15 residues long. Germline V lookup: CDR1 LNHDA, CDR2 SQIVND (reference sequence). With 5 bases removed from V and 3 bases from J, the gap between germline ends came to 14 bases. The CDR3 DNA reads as TGTGCCAGTAGTCTAACTAGATATTACTACAATGAGCAGTTCTTC. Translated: CASSLTRYYYNEQFF.

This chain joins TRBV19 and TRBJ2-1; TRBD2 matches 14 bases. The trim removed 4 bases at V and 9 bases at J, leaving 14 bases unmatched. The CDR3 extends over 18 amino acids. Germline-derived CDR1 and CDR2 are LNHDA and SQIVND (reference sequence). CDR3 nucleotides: TGTGCCAGTAGTAAGACTAGCGGGAGGGCGAAAATGGTAGGTGAGCAGTTCTTC. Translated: CASSKTSGRAKMVGEQFF.